The rows below give T cell receptor beta chains drawn from one sample of a study of control samples from healthy donors and cancer patients. TCRdb keeps only in-frame clones here, not all; method: immunoSEQ multiplex PCR. The table has 100,000 to 150,000 clones, about 88% seen once. Sequencing was performed on blood. These receptors were taken from a man in his late teens or twenties in good health. CDR3s include the opening cysteine and the closing phenylalanine or tryptophan. A D gene is named only where the DNA matches it firmly. A clone size is listed for some rows: how often the clone was seen (once, few, many), or a class if it is expanded.

TGTGCCAGCAGGGGGGAGAATCAGCCCCAGCATTTT,CASRGENQPQHF,TRBJ1-5,-,TRBV28,once
TGTGCCTGGAGTCTCCAGGGATCTTATGGCTACACCTTC,CAWSLQGSYGYTF,TRBJ1-2,-,TRBV30,once
TGTGCCAGCAGCTTGACTCCGGGAAACTCCTACGAGCAGTACTTC,CASSLTPGNSYEQYF,TRBJ2-7,-,TRBV7-3,-
TGTGCCAGCAGCCCAACCCAATTGGGAGGCACTGAAGCTTTCTTT,CASSPTQLGGTEAFF,TRBJ1-1,-,TRBV6-5,-
TGTGCCAGCACCACAGGGACTAGCAGTCCTGGGGCCAACGTCCTGACTTTC,CASTTGTSSPGANVLTF,TRBJ2-6,TRBD2,TRBV27,few
TGCGCCAGCAGACTAGCGGGAGTGGATGAGCAGTTCTTC,CASRLAGVDEQFF,TRBJ2-1,TRBD2,TRBV5-1,-
TGTGCCAGCAGCGTAGGGGGCGCCTTAAGCTCCTACGAGCAGTACTTC,CASSVGGALSSYEQYF,TRBJ2-7,-,TRBV9,-
TGTGCCAGCAGTGAAGCCGGGGACGGCTCCTACGAGCAGTACTTC,CASSEAGDGSYEQYF,TRBJ2-7,-,TRBV6-4,-
TGTGCCAGCAGCTTAGGGGTACTCGGAGGAAATGAAGCTTTCTTT,CASSLGVLGGNEAFF,TRBJ1-1,-,TRBV13,-
TGTGCCAGCAGCGTAGAGGGCAGGGGCGGCTACACCTTC,CASSVEGRGGYTF,TRBJ1-2,-,TRBV9,-
TGTGCCAGCAGTACGAGTGGCGCCTACAATGAGCAGTTCTTC,CASSTSGAYNEQFF,TRBJ2-1,-,TRBV6-4,-
TGCGCCAGCAGACAGGTACAGATGGAGACCCAGTACTTC,CASRQVQMETQYF,TRBJ2-5,-,TRBV23-1,few
TGTGCCAGCAGCAAATTGGGACAGGGGGCTATCGACGAGCAGTACTTC,CASSKLGQGAIDEQYF,TRBJ2-7,TRBD1,TRBV5-6,-
TGTGCCAGCAGTTTGGGACAGGGGGCCGTTGGCTACACCTTC,CASSLGQGAVGYTF,TRBJ1-2,TRBD1,TRBV6-1,-
TGCGCCAGCAGTGAACAAGGGACTAGCGGGAGATACGAGCAGTACTTC,CASSEQGTSGRYEQYF,TRBJ2-7,TRBD2,TRBV10-2,-
TGTGCCACCAGTGATTTTGGCAGCCTCACAGATACGCAGTATTTT,CATSDFGSLTDTQYF,TRBJ2-3,-,TRBV24-1,-
TGCGCCAGCAGTCCGGGGGATGGGGGGGAGACCCAGTACTTC,CASSPGDGGETQYF,TRBJ2-5,-,TRBV4-1,-
TGTGCCAGCAGCCCTCTCCCGGGACAGAGGAACACTGAAGCTTTCTTT,CASSPLPGQRNTEAFF,TRBJ1-1,TRBD1,TRBV7-9,-
TGTGCCAGCAGTTTAGGCACCAGGGGGCCATACGAGCAGTACTTC,CASSLGTRGPYEQYF,TRBJ2-7,TRBD1,TRBV28,-
TGTGCCAGCAGTACCCCTACAGGGGGCTACACCTTC,CASSTPTGGYTF,TRBJ1-2,-,TRBV27,few
TGTGCCAGCAGCCGAGGCAGCCACACTGAAGCTTTCTTT,CASSRGSHTEAFF,TRBJ1-1,-,TRBV12-3/TRBV12-4,-
TGTGCCAGCAGTTCGGTTGGGACAGGGTCGGATGAGCAGTTCTTC,CASSSVGTGSDEQFF,TRBJ2-1,TRBD1,TRBV7-2,-
TGTGCCAGCTCACCAGACGGCACACCCCTCCACTTT,CASSPDGTPLHF,TRBJ1-6,-,TRBV18,-
TGTGCCAGCCGTGTAGGAGAGGGGGCGAGACGGTTTGACACTGAAGCTTTCTTT,CASRVGEGARRFDTEAFF,TRBJ1-1,TRBD1,TRBV6-1,few
TGTGCCACCCGATGGGACAGACGATTGAACACTGAAGCTTTCTTT,CATRWDRRLNTEAFF,TRBJ1-1,TRBD1,TRBV28,-
TGCGCCAGCAGCTCTTCAGGGGATCCTCAGCCCCAGCATTTT,CASSSSGDPQPQHF,TRBJ1-5,-,TRBV4-1,-
TGTGCCAGCAGCTTAGAGGGCAGGGGTTATGGCTACACCTTC,CASSLEGRGYGYTF,TRBJ1-2,-,TRBV11-2,once
TGTGCCAGCAGCTTGGGGGGGGGCACCGGGGAGCTGTTTTTT,CASSLGGGTGELFF,TRBJ2-2,TRBD2,TRBV5-4,-
TGCACCAGCAGCCAAGGGGTGGTGCAGGATATGCACAATGAGCAGTTCTTC,CTSSQGVVQDMHNEQFF,TRBJ2-1,-,TRBV1,-
TGTGCCAGCAGCTCGGGACTAGCGGGAGCGAACACCGGGGAGCTGTTTTTT,CASSSGLAGANTGELFF,TRBJ2-2,TRBD2,TRBV7-3,-
TGTGCCACCAGTTCGGACGGCACAGATACGCAGTATTTT,CATSSDGTDTQYF,TRBJ2-3,-,TRBV24-1,-
TGTGCCAGCAGACCATTTGCCTGGACAGGGGAGGATACGCAGTATTTT,CASRPFAWTGEDTQYF,TRBJ2-3,TRBD1,TRBV7-9,-
TGTGCCAGCAGTACGCTAACAGTCAAAAAGGGGACCCAGTACTTC,CASSTLTVKKGTQYF,TRBJ2-5,-,TRBV13,-
TGTGCCAGCTCACCAGACCGAATCTACGAGCAGTACTTC,CASSPDRIYEQYF,TRBJ2-7,-,TRBV18,-
TGTGCCAGCAGCTTAAACAGGATAGGACAGGGAAATTCACCCCTCCACTTT,CASSLNRIGQGNSPLHF,TRBJ1-6,TRBD1,TRBV7-2,-